The 21 T cell receptor beta chains below all came from one sample that was sequenced in a study of Graves' ophthalmopathy and Graves' hyperthyroidism. Amplified TCR beta CDR3 regions were obtained using RNA transcripts as template. Second-round multiplex PCR followed a first-round RT-PCR using HTBI primers. TCRdb reanalysed the multiplex PCR reads using MiXCR and keeps one entry per CDR3 protein. Altogether around 1.1 million distinct CDR3 sequences are present, 36% being singletons, with the ten largest covering approximately 10%. The sample taken for sequencing was peripheral blood or thyroid tissue (not recorded which). The source is an adult man with Graves' hyperthyroidism.

The gene calls are TRBV7-3 and TRBJ2-7; weak D call: TRBD1 (7 bases). The CDR3 extends over 17 amino acids. Trimming stripped 1 base from V and 1 base from J, with 17 bases between. Looked up from germline, CDR1 is SGHTA and CDR2 is FQGTGA. The DNA of the CDR3 is TGTGCCAGCAGCTTAAAAGGTGGAGGGACAGCTTCCTACGAGCAGTACTTC. Translated, it gives CASSLKGGGTASYEQYF.

This clonotype has only a few counts. The J gene is TRBJ1-5, the V gene TRBV14; D is uncertain. Germline V gene sequence: CDR1 SGHDN, CDR2 FVKESK. The CDR3 has 19 residues. The germline V and J ends were trimmed by 2 bases and 0 bases, with 20 bases remaining between them. This CDR3 reads CASSQRTTDIFFSNQPQHF. CDR3 coding DNA: TGTGCCAGCAGCCAACGAACGACCGACATCTTCTTTAGCAATCAGCCCCAGCATTTT.

This clonotype was observed at least ten times. V gene TRBV2 combines with J gene TRBJ2-2, with a weak D call TRBD2 (6 bases). The V gene's germline CDR1 is SNHLY and CDR2 FYNNEI. V was cut by 5 bases and J by 4 bases, with 14 bases left in between. The CDR3 is 15 amino acids. DNA of the CDR3: TGTGCCAGCAGTTTTGGTCAGGGAGGCACCGGGGAGCTGTTTTTT. Its protein product is CASSFGQGGTGELFF.

This clonotype was observed a few times. The genes are TRBV25-1 and TRBJ1-1, with 8 bases lining up with TRBD1. Germline loops: CDR1 MGHDK, CDR2 SYGVNS. The length of the CDR3 is 14 residues. CDR3 DNA sequence: TGTCCCAACAGGGGGGCACGAGGAGGCACTGAAGCTTTCTTT. As protein: CPNRGARGGTEAFF.

This clonotype was counted at least ten times. The genes are TRBV14 and TRBJ2-7; D is possibly TRBD2 (6 bases). Between the trimmed V and J ends, which lost 1 base and 4 bases, there was a span of 17 bases. CDR1 is SGHDN, CDR2 FVKESK, per germline. CDR3 length equals 16 residues. CDR3 in amino acids: CASSQGSSAGRYEQYF. CDR3 sequence (DNA): TGTGCCAGCAGCCAAGGATCCAGCGCGGGGCGGTACGAGCAGTACTTC.

The V and J genes are TRBV19 and TRBJ1-2; the D is unclear. Germline V CDR1 and CDR2: LNHDA, SQIVND (reference sequence). Trimming removed 2 bases at V and 4 bases at J, with 11 bases between. CDR3 size: 14 residues. The CDR3 loop reads CASSISGEGYGYTF. As DNA, the CDR3 is TGTGCCAGTAGTATATCTGGGGAGGGCTATGGCTACACCTTC.

This clonotype was detected only a few times. The chain has TRBV3-1 and TRBJ2-7, with 8 nucleotides matching TRBD2. This CDR3 contains 14 residues. CDR1 and CDR2 (germline): LGHDT, YNNKEL (reference sequence). V was clipped by 6 bases and J by 4 bases; unmatched bases: 8. Here the CDR3 reads CASSTGLVNYEQYF. As DNA, the CDR3 is TGTGCCAGCAGTACGGGACTAGTGAATTACGAGCAGTACTTC.

The V call is TRBV20-1, the J call TRBJ1-5; D ambiguous. CDR1 and CDR2 (germline): DFQATT, SNEGSKA (reference sequence). V was trimmed by 3 bases and J by 2 bases, leaving 8 bases between them. CDR3 length: 13 amino acids. CDR3 DNA sequence: TGCAGTGCTAGGGCCCCCGGCAATCAGCCCCAGCATTTT. Translation gives CSARAPGNQPQHF.

This clonotype was picked up many times. The gene calls are TRBV12-3 or TRBV12-4 and TRBJ2-7; TRBD2 aligns across 8 bases. CDR3 length: 14 residues. Trimming at V came to 6 bases and at J to 5 bases, leaving 9 bases not matched to a gene. CDR3 DNA: TGTGCCAGCAGGAGCGGGAGATCGGGGCACGAGCAGTACTTC. Its protein is CASRSGRSGHEQYF.

This clonotype was observed at least ten times. The chain employs TRBV29-1 and TRBJ1-1; TRBD1 matches 7 bases. After removal of 6 bases from V and 0 bases from J, the junction contained 7 bases not matched to a gene. Germline V gene sequence: CDR1 SQVTM, CDR2 ANQGSEA. This CDR3 comprises 14 residues. The CDR3 DNA sequence: TGCAGCGTGGTGGGACAGACCATGAACACTGAAGCTTTCTTT. As protein: CSVVGQTMNTEAFF.

The chain recombines TRBV7-2 with TRBJ2-7; tentative D call: TRBD2 (6 bases). The J call may be in error: the DNA end matches TRBJ2-1 better. CDR1 and CDR2 from the germline V gene are SGHTA and FQGNSA. This CDR3 region has 13 residues. In DNA, the CDR3 is TGTGCCAGCAGCTACGGGAGTACGGATGAGCAGTTCTTC. Protein product: CASSYGSTDEQFF.

This clonotype has more than one count but fewer than ten. The chain has TRBV6-1 and TRBJ2-7; D gene unclear. Per germline, CDR1 MNHNS and CDR2 SASEGT. Trimming removed 7 bases at V and 2 bases at J, with 9 bases between. The CDR3 runs 12 residues. DNA of the CDR3: TGTGCCAGCAATGGCTATACCTACGAGCAGTACTTC. Protein product: CASNGYTYEQYF.

This clonotype was detected only a few times. The chain carries TRBV4-3 and TRBJ2-5; tentatively, D is TRBD1 or TRBD2 (5 bases each). With 0 bases removed from V and 4 bases from J, the gap between germline ends came to 18 bases. This CDR3 is 17 amino acids long. Germline loops: CDR1 LGHNA, CDR2 YSLEER. The CDR3 protein is CASSQDGAGSVRETQYF. CDR3 DNA: TGCGCCAGCAGCCAAGATGGGGCAGGGAGTGTTCGAGAGACCCAGTACTTC.

The chain employs TRBV24-1 and TRBJ1-2; D possibly corresponds to TRBD1 (6 bases). Between the trimmed V and J ends, which lost 9 bases and 6 bases, there was a span of 16 bases. The CDR3 is 13 amino acids. Per the germline V gene, CDR1 is KGHDR and CDR2 is SFDVKD. CDR3 region: CATRAGGQDGYTF. The CDR3 region has the DNA TGTGCCACCCGAGCGGGGGGCCAGGATGGCTACACCTTC.

This clonotype was detected only once. The missing conserved phenylalanine or tryptophan at the end of this CDR3 makes a read error likely. It is unclear where the CDR3 begins or ends on the DNA, so no DNA is shown, and the CDR3 is as TCRdb lists it. The rearrangement links TRBV7-2 to TRBJ1-6. The CDR3 is 9 amino acids long, termini counted. The germline CDR1 and CDR2 sequences are SGHTA and FQGNSA. CDR3: CASSLSSGS.

This clonotype was recorded only once. An end of the junction differs from the germline gene, which may be a read error. The chain joins TRBV7-2 to TRBJ2-7; weak D call: TRBD2 (6 bases). In germline, CDR1 is SGHTA, CDR2 FQGNSA. CDR3 length equals 17 residues. This CDR3 reads CASSQDLDGLLSYEQYF. DNA for the CDR3: TGCGCCAGCAGCCAAGATCTGGACGGACTACTCTCCTACGAGCAGTACTTC.

This clonotype occurred a few times. V gene TRBV11-2 combines with J gene TRBJ2-1; D is ambiguous. Trimming shortened V by 2 bases and J by 0 bases, and 11 bases separated the two germline ends. Germline V gives CDR1 SGHAT, CDR2 FQNNGV. This CDR3 has 16 amino acids. CDR3 in amino acids: CASSLRVVSSYNEQFF. DNA for the CDR3: TGTGCCAGCAGCTTAAGAGTGGTAAGCTCCTACAATGAGCAGTTCTTC.

The table lists this clonotype with many counts. A junction boundary mismatches the germline segment, possibly from a read error. The chain joins TRBV10-3 to TRBJ2-5, with D possibly being TRBD2 (7 bases). Per the germline V gene, CDR1 is ENHRY and CDR2 is SYGVKD. The CDR3 spans 16 residues. CDR3: CASSGGTGRGQETQYF. CDR3 nucleotides: TGTGCCAGCAGTGGCGGGACTGGGAGGGGGCAAGAGACCCAGTACTTC.

The V and J genes are TRBV7-9 and TRBJ1-1; TRBD1 matches at 10 bases. Per germline, CDR1 SEHNR and CDR2 FQNEAQ (reference sequence). Trimming at V came to 2 bases and at J to 0 bases, leaving 18 bases not matched to a gene. This CDR3 is built from 21 residues. This CDR3 reads CASSLSTGGIPQGRMNTEAFF. The CDR3 DNA reads TGTGCCAGCAGCTTATCGACAGGGGGCATCCCTCAGGGAAGAATGAACACTGAAGCTTTCTTT.

The genes are TRBV7-8 and TRBJ2-2; D gene ambiguous. This CDR3 contains 15 residues. CDR1 is SGHVS and CDR2 is FQNEAQ in the germline V gene. V was trimmed by 0 bases and J by 6 bases, leaving 11 bases between them. The CDR3 DNA sequence: TGTGCCAGCAGCTTAGCGGCCCCAGGATCCGGGGAGCTGTTTTTT. Amino acid sequence: CASSLAAPGSGELFF.

For the CDR3, the DNA is TGTGCCAGCAGATGGGGGTCACCCCTCCACTTT. This codes for CASRWGSPLHF. V gene TRBV25-1 combines with J gene TRBJ1-6; tentatively, D is TRBD1 (5 bases). Trimming took off 6 bases at V and 10 bases at J, with 7 bases between the two ends. The germline V gene has CDR1 MGHDK and CDR2 SYGVNS. This CDR3 comprises 11 residues. Variable domain in full (rest from reference TRBV25-1 and TRBJ1-6): EADIYQTPRYLVIGTGKKITLECSQTMGHDKMYWYQQDPGMELHLIHYSYGVNSTEKGDLSSESTVSRIRTEHFPLTLESARPSHTSQYLCASRWGSPLHFGNGTRLTVT.